The 9 T cell receptor beta chains below come from one sample, sequenced in a study of cytomegalovirus exposure and HLA in healthy donors (TCRdb year 2017). The library was built by means of the immunoSEQ multiplex PCR assay. The multiplex PCR relied on a mix of 60 forward primers for TCR Vbeta segments and 13 reverse primers for TCR Jbeta segments. TCRdb obtained this table from immuneACCESS and retained in-frame rearrangements with V and J assigned. These tables miss some clones; where compared with another copy, unresolved V genes account for less than half of the shortfall, and the remainder is unexplained. The sample table records approximately 220,000 clones; 76% of these occur just once. The ten largest clones represent approximately 0.63% of the sample. The sequencing input was PBMCs. These receptors all come from a man between 18 and 29 years old in good health and CMV-seronegative.

This clone was detected once. This chain uses TRBV5-4 with TRBJ2-1; TRBD2 matches at 7 bases. The CDR3 runs 15 residues. Trimming at V came to 2 bases and at J to 7 bases, leaving 9 bases not matched to a gene. Per germline, CDR1 SGHNT and CDR2 YYREEE (reference sequence). The CDR3 nucleotides are TGTGCCAGCAGCTTAGGCGGGAGTACAAAGAATGAGCAGTTCTTC. Translated: CASSLGGSTKNEQFF.

This chain uses TRBV28 with TRBJ1-1, with 8 bases lining up with TRBD1. The CDR3 runs 22 residues. The J segment lost 5 bases and the V segment lost 6 bases, leaving 32 bases of the junction unmatched. The germline V gene encodes CDR1 MDHEN and CDR2 SYDVKM. CDR3 coding DNA: TGTGCCAGCAGACCAGTAAGAGGTAAGAAGACAGGGGAGTGGAGTCGGAGAACTGAAGCTTTCTTT. This sequence encodes CASRPVRGKKTGEWSRRTEAFF.

V usage is TRBV7-9 and J usage is TRBJ2-7; no firm D call. Between the trimmed V and J ends, which lost 3 bases and 3 bases, there was a span of 6 bases. CDR3 length equals 12 residues. Germline CDR1 SEHNR, CDR2 FQNEAQ (reference sequence). CDR3 DNA sequence: TGTGCCAGCAGCTTTTCGTACTACGAGCAGTACTTC. Translating gives CASSFSYYEQYF.

The chain uses TRBV5-5 and TRBJ1-5; 10 positions agree with TRBD1. Germline trimming cut 3 bases from V and 5 bases from J; bases unmatched to any gene: 2. There are 14 residues in the CDR3. Germline V gene sequence: CDR1 SGHKS, CDR2 YYEKEE (reference sequence). Here the CDR3 DNA reads TGTGCCAGCAGCTCGGGACAGGGGCATCAGCCCCAGCATTTT. Amino acids: CASSSGQGHQPQHF. The entire variable domain, with the rest obtained from reference TRBV5-5 and TRBJ1-5, is as follows: DAGVTQSPTHLIKTRGQQVTLRCSPISGHKSVSWYQQVLGQGPQFIFQYYEKEERGRGNFPDRFSARQFPNYSSELNVNALLLGDSALYLCASSSGQGHQPQHFGDGTRLSIL.

V usage is TRBV4-2 and J usage is TRBJ1-6; 8 nucleotides agree with TRBD1. CDR3 length: 14 residues. V gave up 1 base and J gave up 9 bases; unmatched junction bases: 2. Germline V gene lookup returns CDR1 LGHNA and CDR2 YNFKEQ. The CDR3 region has the DNA TGTGCCAGCAGCCAAGGACAGGGGAGTTCACCCCTCCACTTT. Amino acids: CASSQGQGSSPLHF.

V and J are TRBV14 and TRBJ2-7, with D possibly TRBD1 on 7 matching bases. The CDR3 runs 15 residues. Germline V CDR1 and CDR2: SGHDN, FVKESK. The V end lost 3 bases, the J end lost 4 bases, and 16 bases lay between the germline ends. CDR3 protein: CASSQGTAGPYEQYF. The CDR3 DNA reads as TGTGCCAGCAGCCAGGGGACAGCGGGCCCTTACGAGCAGTACTTC.

The rearrangement links TRBV6-4 to TRBJ2-3; 9 bases agree with TRBD2. This CDR3 contains 15 residues. Germline V gives CDR1 MRHNA, CDR2 SNTAGT. V shed 2 bases and J 4 bases; nucleotides not matched to a gene: 4. The CDR3 nucleotides are TGTGCCAGCAGTGACAGGGCGGGAGGGCCAGATACGCAGTATTTT. Translation: CASSDRAGGPDTQYF.

Only a few counts were recorded for this clone. The chain links TRBV20-1 to TRBJ2-4, with D tentatively TRBD2 (5 bases). The germline gives CDR1 DFQATT, CDR2 SNEGSKA (reference sequence). The CDR3 consists of 11 residues. With 0 bases removed from V and 9 bases from J, the gap between germline ends came to 6 bases. CDR3 in amino acids: CSARDGGIQYF. In nucleotides, the CDR3 is TGCAGTGCTAGAGACGGAGGCATTCAGTACTTC.

The chain joins TRBV4-1 to TRBJ1-2, with TRBD1 identical over 9 bases. The CDR3 totals 17 residues. Germline V gene sequence: CDR1 MGHRA, CDR2 YSYEKL. J was trimmed by 5 bases and V by 2 bases; bases with no gene match: 12. CDR3 amino acids: CASSQPHRGPTRYGYTF. Written as DNA, the CDR3 is TGCGCCAGCAGCCAACCACACAGGGGGCCTACGAGGTATGGCTACACCTTC.